Below are 9 T cell receptor beta chains sequenced from a single sample in a study of blood T cell repertoires in COVID-19. The table came from immunoSEQ multiplex PCR; TCRdb's copy has only in-frame clones and leaves some out. This table has a few hundred thousand clones, more than 70% appearing once. Sample: peripheral blood. These receptors came from a man aged 35 to 55 with acute or convalescent COVID-19.

This clone was observed a few times. DNA of the CDR3: TGTGCCAGCAGTGAGAGAGCGGGGGGTGGTAATGAGCAGTTCTTC. The encoded protein is CASSERAGGGNEQFF. J is TRBJ2-1 and V is TRBV2, with 9 bases fitting TRBD2. CDR1 is SNHLY, CDR2 FYNNEI, per germline. The CDR3 totals 15 residues. The J segment lost 7 bases and the V segment lost 3 bases, leaving 7 bases of the junction unmatched.

This chain connects TRBV6-6 to TRBJ2-7, with 11 bases fitting TRBD1. The ends lost 7 bases at V and 3 bases at J; junction bases unmatched: 5. This CDR3 has 14 amino acids. Germline CDR1 MNHNY, CDR2 SVGAGI (reference sequence). The CDR3 coding sequence is TGTGCCAGCACCATAGGGACAGGGGGCTACGAGCAGTACTTC. This sequence encodes CASTIGTGGYEQYF.

The genes are TRBV28 and TRBJ2-3; 9 nucleotides line up with TRBD2. The germline gives CDR1 MDHEN, CDR2 SYDVKM. V shed 2 bases, J shed 3 bases, and the junction held 9 bases outside the gene matches. This CDR3 is built from 17 residues. The CDR3 region is CASSLPNSGRGTDTQYF. CDR3 sequence (DNA): TGTGCCAGCAGTTTACCCAATAGCGGGAGAGGTACAGATACGCAGTATTTT.

The table lists this clone with a few counts. At the DNA level, this CDR3 is encoded by other sequences in the same sample as well. V is TRBV9 and J is TRBJ2-2; TRBD2 matches 7 bases. Germline V gene lookup returns CDR1 SGDLS and CDR2 YYNGEE. There are 14 residues in the CDR3. V lost 0 bases, J lost 4 bases, and 0 bases stayed unmatched. In nucleotides, the CDR3 is TGTGCCAGCAGCGTAGCGGGGGGCACCGGGGAGCTGTTTTTT. It encodes CASSVAGGTGELFF.

The chain recombines TRBV7-3 with TRBJ1-1; D is uncertain. Germline CDR1 SGHTA, CDR2 FQGTGA. V was cut by 1 base and J by 5 bases, with 11 bases left in between. This CDR3 comprises 14 residues. The CDR3 is CASSLMSAGTEAFF. CDR3 nucleotides: TGTGCCAGCAGCTTAATGTCCGCGGGGACTGAAGCTTTCTTT.

This chain uses TRBV6-6 with TRBJ2-3; TRBD1 might be the D (6 bases). CDR3 length: 18 residues. V was shortened by 5 bases and J by 0 bases, with 21 bases between the two germline ends. In germline, CDR1 is MNHNY, CDR2 SVGAGI (reference sequence). CDR3 residues: CASSRSPAGTSSTDTQYF. DNA of the CDR3: TGTGCCAGCAGTCGCTCCCCCGCCGGGACATCTAGCACAGATACGCAGTATTTT.

The chain combines TRBV3-1 (or the pseudogene TRBV3-2) with TRBJ2-7, with 8 nucleotides matching TRBD2. Looked up from germline, CDR1 is LGHDT and CDR2 is YNNKEL (reference sequence). The V segment lost 4 bases and the J segment 3 bases; nucleotides outside the gene matches: 8. This CDR3 contains 15 residues. The CDR3 loop is CASSLRGGPSYEQYF. Written as DNA, the CDR3 is TGTGCCAGCAGCCTACGGGGGGGGCCCAGCTACGAGCAGTACTTC.

The rearrangement uses TRBV19 and TRBJ1-1; D gene ambiguous. CDR1 and CDR2 from the germline V gene are LNHDA and SQIVND (reference sequence). The CDR3 consists of 13 residues. With 4 bases removed from V and 4 bases from J, the gap between germline ends came to 10 bases. The CDR3 loop is CASSSAGGTEAFF. CDR3 in DNA: TGTGCCAGTAGTAGCGCGGGAGGCACTGAAGCTTTCTTT.

This clone was seen only once. V and J are TRBV12-5 and TRBJ1-5; 8 bases fit TRBD1. The CDR3 totals 15 residues. Germline V gives CDR1 LGHNT, CDR2 FRNRAP. V lost 3 bases, J lost 9 bases, and 10 bases stayed unmatched. The DNA for the CDR3 is TGTGCTAGTGGTTTACTAGGACAGGGCGAACGGCCCCAGCATTTT. This gives the protein CASGLLGQGERPQHF.